This entry describes one T cell receptor beta chain. Its antigen is currently unknown. Participants, patients aged 18 to 65, had newly diagnosed hyperthyroidism with a duration under 2 months. Patients showing uncontrolled infection, other autoimmune disease, pregnancy or lactation were ineligible. This specimen belongs to a study of T cells in Graves' hyperthyroidism and ophthalmopathy. Study-level findings and limits: Ophthalmopathy was predicted by the model a median of roughly 6.7 months ahead of onset.

TCR beta CDR3 regions were amplified from RNA transcripts. The TCR CDR3 first-round RT-PCR relied on the HTBI primer set. MiXCR was run by TCRdb on the multiplex PCR reads, yielding one entry per CDR3 protein. The sample records about 360,000 distinct CDR3 sequences, 13% being singletons. The receptor comes from a man in his thirties or forties with Graves' hyperthyroidism that later progressed to Graves' ophthalmopathy. What was sequenced was blood.

CDR3 coding DNA: TGCAGTGCCCGGCAGGGTTATAATTCACCCCTCCACTTT. Protein product: CSARQGYNSPLHF. The chain combines TRBV20-1 with TRBJ1-6, with D perhaps TRBD1 (5 bases). The CDR3 spans 13 residues. Germline CDR1 DFQATT, CDR2 SNEGSKA (reference sequence). The V and J ends lost 6 bases and 4 bases respectively, with 10 bases between them.